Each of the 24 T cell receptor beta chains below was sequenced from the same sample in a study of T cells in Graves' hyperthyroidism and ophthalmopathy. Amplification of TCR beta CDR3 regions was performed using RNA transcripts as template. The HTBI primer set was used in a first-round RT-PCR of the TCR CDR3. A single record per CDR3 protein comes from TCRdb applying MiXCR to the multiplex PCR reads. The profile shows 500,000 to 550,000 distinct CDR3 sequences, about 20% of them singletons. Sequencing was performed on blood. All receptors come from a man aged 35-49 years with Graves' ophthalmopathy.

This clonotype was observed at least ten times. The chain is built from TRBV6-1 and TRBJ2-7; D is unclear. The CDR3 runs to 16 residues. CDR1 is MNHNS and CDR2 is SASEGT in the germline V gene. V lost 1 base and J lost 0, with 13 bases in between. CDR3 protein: CASSEDKGSISYEQYF. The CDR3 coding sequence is TGTGCCAGCAGTGAAGATAAGGGTTCTATCTCCTACGAGCAGTACTTC.

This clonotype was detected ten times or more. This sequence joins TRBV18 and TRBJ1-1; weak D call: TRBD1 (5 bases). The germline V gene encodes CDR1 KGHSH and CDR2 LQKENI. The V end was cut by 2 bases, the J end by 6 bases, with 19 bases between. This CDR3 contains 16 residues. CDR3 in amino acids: CASSPSYNKLGAEAFF. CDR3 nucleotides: TGTGCCAGCTCACCATCGTACAACAAATTGGGGGCTGAAGCTTTCTTT.

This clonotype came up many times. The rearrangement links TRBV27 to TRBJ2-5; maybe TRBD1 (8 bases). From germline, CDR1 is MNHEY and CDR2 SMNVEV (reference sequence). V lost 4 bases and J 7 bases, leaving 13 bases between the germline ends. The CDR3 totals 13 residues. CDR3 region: CASSYRGGGTQYF. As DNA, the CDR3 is TGTGCCAGCAGTTACAGGGGGGGGGGGACCCAGTACTTC.

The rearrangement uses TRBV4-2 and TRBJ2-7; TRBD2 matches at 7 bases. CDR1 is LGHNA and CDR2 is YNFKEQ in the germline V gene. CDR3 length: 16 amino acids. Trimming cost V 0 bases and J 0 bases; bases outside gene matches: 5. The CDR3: CASSQDASGLSYEQYF. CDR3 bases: TGTGCCAGCAGCCAAGATGCTAGCGGCCTCTCCTACGAGCAGTACTTC.

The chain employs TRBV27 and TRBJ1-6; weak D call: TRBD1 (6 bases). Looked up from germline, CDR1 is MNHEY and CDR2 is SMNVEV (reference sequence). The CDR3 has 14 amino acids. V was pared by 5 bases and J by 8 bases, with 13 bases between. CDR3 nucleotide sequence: TGTGCCAGCAGTCTCCAGGGGATCCATTCACCCCTCCACTTT. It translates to CASSLQGIHSPLHF.

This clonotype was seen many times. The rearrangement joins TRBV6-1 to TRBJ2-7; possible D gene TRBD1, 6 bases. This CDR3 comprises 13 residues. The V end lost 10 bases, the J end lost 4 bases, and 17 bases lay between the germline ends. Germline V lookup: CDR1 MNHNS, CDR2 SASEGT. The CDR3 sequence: CATQHRDKYEQYF. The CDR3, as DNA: TGTGCCACCCAACACAGGGATAAGTACGAGCAGTACTTC.

CDR3 coding DNA: TGCGCCAGCAGCTGGAAAGACGGAGTGAGCACAGATACGCAGTATTTT. Amino acid sequence: CASSWKDGVSTDTQYF. V gene TRBV5-1 combines with J gene TRBJ2-3; no clear D gene. The CDR3 loop spans 16 amino acids. V dropped 3 bases and J dropped 0 bases, with 14 bases sitting between them. CDR1 SGHRS and CDR2 YFSETQ come from the germline V gene.

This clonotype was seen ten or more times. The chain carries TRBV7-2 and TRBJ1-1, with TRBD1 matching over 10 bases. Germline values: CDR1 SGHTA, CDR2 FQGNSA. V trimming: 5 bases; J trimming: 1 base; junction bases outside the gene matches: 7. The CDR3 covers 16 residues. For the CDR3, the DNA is TGTGCCAGCAGCATCCATTGGACAGGGGGGAACACTGAAGCTTTCTTT. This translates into CASSIHWTGGNTEAFF.

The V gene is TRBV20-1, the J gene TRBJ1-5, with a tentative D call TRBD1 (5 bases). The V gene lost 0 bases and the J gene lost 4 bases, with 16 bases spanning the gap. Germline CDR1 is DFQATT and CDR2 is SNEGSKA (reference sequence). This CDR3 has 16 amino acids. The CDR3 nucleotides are TGCAGTGCTAGAGATCTGGCGTCAGGGAATAATCAGCCCCAGCATTTT. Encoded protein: CSARDLASGNNQPQHF.

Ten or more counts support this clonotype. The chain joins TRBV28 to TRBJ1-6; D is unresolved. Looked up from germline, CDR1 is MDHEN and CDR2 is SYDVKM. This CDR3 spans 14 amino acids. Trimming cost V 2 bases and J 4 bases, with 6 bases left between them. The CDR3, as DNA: TGTGCCAGCAGTTTAAACACGTATAATTCACCCCTCCACTTT. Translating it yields CASSLNTYNSPLHF.

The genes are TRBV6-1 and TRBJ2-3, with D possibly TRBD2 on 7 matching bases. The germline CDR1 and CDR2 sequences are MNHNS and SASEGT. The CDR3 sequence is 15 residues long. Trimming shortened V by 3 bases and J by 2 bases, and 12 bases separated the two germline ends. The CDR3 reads CASSDGGPATDTQYF. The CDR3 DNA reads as TGTGCCAGCAGTGACGGGGGGCCCGCCACAGATACGCAGTATTTT.

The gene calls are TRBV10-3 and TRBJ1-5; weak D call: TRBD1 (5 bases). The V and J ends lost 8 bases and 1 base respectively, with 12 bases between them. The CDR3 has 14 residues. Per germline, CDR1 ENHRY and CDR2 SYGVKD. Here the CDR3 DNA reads TGTGCCATCGCTACAGGCGGGAGCAATCAGCCCCAGCATTTT. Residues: CAIATGGSNQPQHF.

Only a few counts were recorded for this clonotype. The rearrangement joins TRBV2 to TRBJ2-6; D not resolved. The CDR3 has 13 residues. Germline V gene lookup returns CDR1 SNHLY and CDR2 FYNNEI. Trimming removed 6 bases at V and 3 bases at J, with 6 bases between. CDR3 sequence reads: CASRGGGANVLTF. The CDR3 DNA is TGTGCCAGCAGGGGTGGTGGGGCCAACGTCCTGACTTTC.

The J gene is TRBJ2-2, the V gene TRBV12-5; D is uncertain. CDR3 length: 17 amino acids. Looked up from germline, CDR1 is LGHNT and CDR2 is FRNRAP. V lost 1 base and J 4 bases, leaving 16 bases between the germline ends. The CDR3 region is CASGLGTVHPGTGELFF. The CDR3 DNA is TGTGCTAGTGGTTTGGGCACAGTTCATCCAGGCACCGGGGAGCTGTTTTTT.

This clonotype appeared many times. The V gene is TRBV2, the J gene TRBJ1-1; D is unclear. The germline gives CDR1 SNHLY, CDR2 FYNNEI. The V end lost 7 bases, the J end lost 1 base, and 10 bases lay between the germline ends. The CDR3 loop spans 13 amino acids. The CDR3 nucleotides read TGTGCCAGCACCCCCCAGTGGAACACTGAAGCTTTCTTT. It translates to CASTPQWNTEAFF.

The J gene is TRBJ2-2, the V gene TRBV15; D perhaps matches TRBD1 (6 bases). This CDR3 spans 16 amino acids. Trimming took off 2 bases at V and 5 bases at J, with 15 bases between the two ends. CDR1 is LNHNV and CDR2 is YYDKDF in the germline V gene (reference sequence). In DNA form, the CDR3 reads TGTGCCACCAGCAGACGCAGGGGCTCGGGGACCGGGGAGCTGTTTTTT. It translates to CATSRRRGSGTGELFF.

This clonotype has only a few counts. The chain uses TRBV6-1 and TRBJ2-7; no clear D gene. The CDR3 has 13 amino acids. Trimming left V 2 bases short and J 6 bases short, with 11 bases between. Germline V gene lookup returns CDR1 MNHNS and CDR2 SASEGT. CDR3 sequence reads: CASSERLVPEQYF. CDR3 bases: TGTGCCAGCAGTGAACGGCTAGTTCCCGAGCAGTACTTC.

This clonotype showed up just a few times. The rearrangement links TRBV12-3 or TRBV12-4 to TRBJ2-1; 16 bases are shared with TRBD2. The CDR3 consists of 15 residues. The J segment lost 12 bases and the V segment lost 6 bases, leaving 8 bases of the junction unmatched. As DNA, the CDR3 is TGTGCCAGCAGAGAGGGACTAGCGGGAGGGGGCGGGCAGTTCTTC. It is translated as CASREGLAGGGGQFF.

The CDR3 sequence is CASIGMYPYNEQFF. The CDR3, as DNA: TGTGCCAGCATCGGGATGTACCCCTACAATGAGCAGTTCTTC. The chain carries TRBV6-1 and TRBJ2-1, with a possible D match to TRBD2 (5 bases). The CDR3 is made up of 14 amino acids. Trimming stripped 7 bases from V and 2 bases from J, with 12 bases between. CDR1 MNHNS and CDR2 SASEGT come from the germline V gene.

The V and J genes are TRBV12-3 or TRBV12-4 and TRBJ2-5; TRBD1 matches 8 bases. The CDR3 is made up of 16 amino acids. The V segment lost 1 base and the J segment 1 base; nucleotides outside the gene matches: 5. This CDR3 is CASSLGLTGAQETQYF. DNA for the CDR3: TGTGCCAGCAGTTTAGGCTTGACAGGGGCCCAAGAGACCCAGTACTTC.

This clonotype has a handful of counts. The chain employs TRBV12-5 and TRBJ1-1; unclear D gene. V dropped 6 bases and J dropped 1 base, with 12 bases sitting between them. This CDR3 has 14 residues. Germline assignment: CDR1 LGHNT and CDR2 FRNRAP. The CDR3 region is CASGPSGSNTEAFF. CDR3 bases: TGTGCTAGTGGCCCCTCAGGCTCGAACACTGAAGCTTTCTTT.

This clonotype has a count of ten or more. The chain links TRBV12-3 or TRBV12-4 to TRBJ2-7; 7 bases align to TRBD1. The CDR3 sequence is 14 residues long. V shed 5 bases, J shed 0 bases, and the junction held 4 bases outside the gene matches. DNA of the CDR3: TGTGCCAGCAGTAGACAGGGAAACTCCTACGAGCAGTACTTC. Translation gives CASSRQGNSYEQYF.

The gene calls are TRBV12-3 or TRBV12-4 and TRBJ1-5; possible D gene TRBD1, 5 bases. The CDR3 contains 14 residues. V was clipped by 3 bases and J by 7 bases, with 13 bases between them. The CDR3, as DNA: TGTGCCAGCAGTTTCCCCGGGGGTCGACAGCCCCAGCATTTT. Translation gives CASSFPGGRQPQHF.

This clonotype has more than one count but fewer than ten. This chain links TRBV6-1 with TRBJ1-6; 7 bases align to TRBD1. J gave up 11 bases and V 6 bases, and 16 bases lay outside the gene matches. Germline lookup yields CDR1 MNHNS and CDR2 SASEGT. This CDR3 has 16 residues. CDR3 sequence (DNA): TGTGCCAGCAGCCCTCAGGGGGGAATTGGGAGGGCACCCCTCCACTTT. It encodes CASSPQGGIGRAPLHF.